Reported below is one TCR beta chain. What antigen it recognizes has not been identified. Per-base quality was not reported, and no clone a single base away is much larger than it. These data come from a study of blood T cell repertoires in COVID-19 (dated by TCRdb to the early 2020s). Regarding the complete study: Samples from collaborators originated in the United States, Italy and Spain and spanned both the acute and convalescent phases of COVID-19. The repertoires were released in a freely available public database intended as a resource for research on the immune response to SARS-CoV-2. The sample metadata nearly always contained a de-identified subject ID, COVID-19 status, age in years and sex. The samples were drawn from two sources: the first 160 participants of the ongoing ImmuneRACE study, and 1,200 or so subjects contributed by 6 global collaborators. The prospective study material was composed of cDNA or gDNA derived from T cells, B-cell-depleted T cells, or PBMCs. Subjects who had been exposed to COVID-19, were actively infected with it, or had recovered from it provided the deeply sampled blood TCRbeta repertoires that made up the dataset. Where available, HLA class I and class II types were obtained from metadata supplied by the sample provider rather than from assay-based typing. On the study overall, not on this receptor specifically: How much clinical and demographic metadata was included differed by source and by participant, and the metadata was provided uncurated.

The collaborating institutions used their own protocols to collect whole blood in K2EDTA tubes. For TCRbeta analysis, collaborator samples were shipped as frozen whole blood, as isolated PBMCs, or as DNA extracted from either sample type. The V end gives up 0 bases and the J end 5 bases, leaving 10 bases in the junction not matched to a gene. For CDR1 and CDR2, the germline V gene lists ENHRY and SYGVKD. The CDR3 runs 17 amino acids, cysteine and phenylalanine included. Only the CDR3 region is kept as DNA, spanning 51 bases read in frame from base 1. TCRbeta CDR3 regions were amplified from genomic DNA using the immunoSEQ Assay, a bias-controlled multiplex PCR. The study's processing was this. The number of nucleated cells in each sample was estimated by amplification of reference gene primers within the assay. To quantify the absolute abundance of each unique TCRbeta CDR3 rearrangement, sequence reads were collapsed and filtered. Productive Simpson clonality was computed per sample as the square root of Simpson's diversity index over productive rearrangements. TCRdb limited this immuneACCESS table to in-frame rearrangements with V and J called. A share of clones is missing; checked studies link under half to unresolved V genes, and the rest is unexplained. V, J and clone size are taken as reported in that table, and D and trimming were inferred from the DNA itself. This sample gives approximately 150,000 clones in total; approximately 89% of them show up just once. Of the sample, about 1.6% falls within the top ten clones.

Sequences were obtained from peripheral blood. Recombination connected TRBV10-3 to TRBJ2-7; TRBD1 matches 10 bases in the middle. This receptor was obtained from a human donor in a cohort sampled during active COVID-19. The nucleotide sequence reads TGTGCCATCAGTGAGTCTCCTTGGGACAGGGGCTTAAACGAGCAGTACTTC. The encoded protein is CAISESPWDRGLNEQYF.